These 5 T cell receptor beta chains originate from one sample sequenced in a study of blood T cell repertoires in COVID-19. Generated by immunoSEQ multiplex PCR, the TCRdb table keeps only in-frame clones and is missing some. The sample lists approximately 76,000 clones, around 83% seen once, with approximately 32% in the top ten. Sequencing was performed on peripheral blood. The receptors were gathered from a woman of 80 years or more with active or convalescent COVID-19.

The chain carries TRBV28 and TRBJ1-1, with D perhaps TRBD1 (6 bases). CDR3 size: 13 residues. Looked up from germline, CDR1 is MDHEN and CDR2 is SYDVKM. V was cut by 10 bases and J by 5 bases, with 17 bases left in between. DNA for the CDR3: TGTGCCACAATAACTAGGGGGTGGACTGAAGCTTTCTTT. This gives the protein CATITRGWTEAFF.

Here the CDR3 reads CASRQTGFDGYTF. In nucleotides, the CDR3 is TGTGCCAGCAGACAGACAGGTTTCGATGGCTACACCTTC. The chain couples TRBV11-2 to TRBJ1-2; tentative D call: TRBD1 (6 bases). The CDR3 totals 13 residues. V was pared by 6 bases and J by 6 bases, with 14 bases between. CDR1 is SGHAT, CDR2 FQNNGV, per germline.

This chain uses TRBV29-1 with TRBJ1-2; possibly TRBD1 for D (6 bases). The germline CDR1 and CDR2 sequences are SQVTM and ANQGSEA. The CDR3 is 12 amino acids. The ends were cut back, 4 bases at V and 8 bases at J, with 14 bases in the middle. CDR3 in DNA: TGCAGCGTTGCTCAGGGGCTGGGAGGCTACACCTTC. It yields the protein CSVAQGLGGYTF.

The chain has TRBV28 and TRBJ2-7; 7 bases map to TRBD2. CDR3 length: 14 amino acids. The V gene end was trimmed by 5 bases and the J gene end by 6 bases; junction bases not matched to a gene: 10. CDR1 is MDHEN and CDR2 is SYDVKM in the germline V gene. The CDR3: CASSIRLAWIEQYF. CDR3 DNA: TGTGCCAGCAGTATTCGACTAGCTTGGATCGAGCAGTACTTC.

This rearrangement joins TRBV7-2 to TRBJ2-1, with no clear D. The CDR3 runs 17 residues. Trimming removed 5 bases from V and 9 bases from J, with 26 bases in between. Looked up from germline, CDR1 is SGHTA and CDR2 is FQGNSA. The CDR3 coding sequence is TGTGCCAGCAGCGCCACTTTGGAACAGAGTAGGTCCGGTGAGCAGTTCTTC. It yields the protein CASSATLEQSRSGEQFF. Full variable domain (rest looked up from reference TRBV7-2 and TRBJ2-1): GAGVSQSPSNKVTEKGKDVELRCDPISGHTALYWYRQSLGQGLEFLIYFQGNSAPDKSGLPSDRFSAERTGGSVSTLTIQRTQQEDSAVYLCASSATLEQSRSGEQFFGPGTRLTVL.